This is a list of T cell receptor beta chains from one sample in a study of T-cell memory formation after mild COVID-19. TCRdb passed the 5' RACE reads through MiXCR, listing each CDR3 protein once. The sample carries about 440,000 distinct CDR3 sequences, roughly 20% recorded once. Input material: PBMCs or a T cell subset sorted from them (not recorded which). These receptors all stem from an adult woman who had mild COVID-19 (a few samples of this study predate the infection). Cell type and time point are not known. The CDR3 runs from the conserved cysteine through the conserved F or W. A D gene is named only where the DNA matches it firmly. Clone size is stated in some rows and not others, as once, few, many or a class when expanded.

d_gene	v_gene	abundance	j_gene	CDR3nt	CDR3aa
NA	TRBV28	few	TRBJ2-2	TGTGCCAGCAGTTTCCAGGGGGAGCTGTTTTTT	CASSFQGELFF
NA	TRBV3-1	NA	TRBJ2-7	TGTGCCAGCAGCCAAGTTGGGAACCGGCCGGACGATTCCTACGAGCAGTACTTC	CASSQVGNRPDDSYEQYF
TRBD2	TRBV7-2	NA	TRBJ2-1	TGTGCCAGCAGCCCATTCGGACTAGCGGGGGGGCAGTTCTTC	CASSPFGLAGGQFF
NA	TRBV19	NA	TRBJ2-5	TGTGCCAGTAGTATAGAGAGAGGGGAAGAGACCCAGTACTTC	CASSIERGEETQYF
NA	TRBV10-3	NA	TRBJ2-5	TGTGCCATCAGTGATTATCGGGGAGAGACCCAGTACTTC	CAISDYRGETQYF
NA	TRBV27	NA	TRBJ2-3	TGTGCCAGCAGTCCCTCCTTGTACGAAATTGGCGGGGACACAGATACGCAGTATTTT	CASSPSLYEIGGDTDTQYF
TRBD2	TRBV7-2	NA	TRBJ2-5	TGTGCCAGCAGCGCAGCCCAGACTAGCGCTGAGACCCAGTACTTC	CASSAAQTSAETQYF
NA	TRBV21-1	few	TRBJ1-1	TGTGCCAGCAGCACGACATCAAGACGGAAGAACACTGAAGCTTTCTTT	CASSTTSRRKNTEAFF
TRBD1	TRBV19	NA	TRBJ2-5	TGTGCCAGTAGTATTTGGGACAGCCAAGAGACCCAGTACTTC	CASSIWDSQETQYF
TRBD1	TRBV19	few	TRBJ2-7	TGTGCCAGTAGTATTTCGACAGGGCGGTCCTACGAGCAGTACTTC	CASSISTGRSYEQYF
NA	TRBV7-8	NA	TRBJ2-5	TGTGCCAGCAGCTTCGAGGGGTGGGGGGAGACCCAGTACTTC	CASSFEGWGETQYF
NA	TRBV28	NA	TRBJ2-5	TGTGCCAGCTCTAAAATCGACCAAGAGACCCAGTACTTC	CASSKIDQETQYF
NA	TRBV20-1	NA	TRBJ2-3	TGCAGTGCTGTACTTCACACAGATACGCAGTATTTT	CSAVLHTDTQYF
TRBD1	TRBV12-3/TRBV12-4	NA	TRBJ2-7	TGTGCCAGCAGCCGGGACAGGGCCCACGAGCAGTACTTC	CASSRDRAHEQYF
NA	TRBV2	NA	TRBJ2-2	TGTGCCAGCAGCCACCGGACAGCCAACACCGGGGAGCTGTTTTTT	CASSHRTANTGELFF
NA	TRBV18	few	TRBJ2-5	TGTGCCAGCTCAGAAGGACAGCAAGAGACCCAGTACTTC	CASSEGQQETQYF